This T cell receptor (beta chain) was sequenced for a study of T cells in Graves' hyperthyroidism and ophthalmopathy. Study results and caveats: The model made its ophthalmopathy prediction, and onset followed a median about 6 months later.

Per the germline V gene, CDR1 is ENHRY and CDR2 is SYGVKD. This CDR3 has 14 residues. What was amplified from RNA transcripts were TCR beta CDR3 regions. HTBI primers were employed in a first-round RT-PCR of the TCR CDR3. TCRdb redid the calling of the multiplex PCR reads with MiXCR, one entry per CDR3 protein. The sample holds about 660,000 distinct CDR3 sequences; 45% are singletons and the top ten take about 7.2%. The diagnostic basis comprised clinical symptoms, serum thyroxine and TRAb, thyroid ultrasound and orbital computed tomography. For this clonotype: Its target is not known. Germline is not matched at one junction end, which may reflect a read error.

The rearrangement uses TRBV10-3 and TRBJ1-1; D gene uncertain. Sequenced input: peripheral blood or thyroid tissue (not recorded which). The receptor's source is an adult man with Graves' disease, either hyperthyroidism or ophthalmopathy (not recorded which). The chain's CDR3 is CASSEFVLGAEAFF. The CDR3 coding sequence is TGTGCCAGCAGTGAATTCGTCTTGGGCGCTGAAGCTTTCTTT.